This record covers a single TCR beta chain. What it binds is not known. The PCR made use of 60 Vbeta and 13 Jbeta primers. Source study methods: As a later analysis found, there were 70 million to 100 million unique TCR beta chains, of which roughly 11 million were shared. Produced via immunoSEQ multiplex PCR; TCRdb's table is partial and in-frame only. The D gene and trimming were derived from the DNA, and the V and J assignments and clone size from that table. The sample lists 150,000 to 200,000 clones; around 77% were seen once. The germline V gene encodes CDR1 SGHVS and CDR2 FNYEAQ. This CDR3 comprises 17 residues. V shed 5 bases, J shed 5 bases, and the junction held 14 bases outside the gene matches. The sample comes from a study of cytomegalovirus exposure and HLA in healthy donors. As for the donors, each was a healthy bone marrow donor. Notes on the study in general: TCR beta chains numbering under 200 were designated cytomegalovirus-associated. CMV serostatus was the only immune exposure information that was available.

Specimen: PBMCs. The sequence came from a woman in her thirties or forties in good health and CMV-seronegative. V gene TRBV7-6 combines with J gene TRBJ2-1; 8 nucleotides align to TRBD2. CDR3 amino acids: CASSLLSSGEFNNEQFF. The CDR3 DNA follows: TGTGCCAGCAGCCTTCTTAGTAGCGGGGAGTTTAACAATGAGCAGTTCTTC.